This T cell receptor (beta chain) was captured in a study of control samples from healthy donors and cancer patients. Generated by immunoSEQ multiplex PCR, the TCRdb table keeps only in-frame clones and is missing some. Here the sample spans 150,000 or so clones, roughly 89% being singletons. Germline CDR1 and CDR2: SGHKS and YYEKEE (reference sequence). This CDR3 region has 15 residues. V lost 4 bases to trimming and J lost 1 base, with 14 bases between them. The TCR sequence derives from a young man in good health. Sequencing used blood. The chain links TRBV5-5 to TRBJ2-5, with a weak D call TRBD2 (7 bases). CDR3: CASSQRGALQETQYF. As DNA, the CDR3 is TGTGCCAGCAGCCAACGGGGGGCGCTCCAAGAGACCCAGTACTTC.